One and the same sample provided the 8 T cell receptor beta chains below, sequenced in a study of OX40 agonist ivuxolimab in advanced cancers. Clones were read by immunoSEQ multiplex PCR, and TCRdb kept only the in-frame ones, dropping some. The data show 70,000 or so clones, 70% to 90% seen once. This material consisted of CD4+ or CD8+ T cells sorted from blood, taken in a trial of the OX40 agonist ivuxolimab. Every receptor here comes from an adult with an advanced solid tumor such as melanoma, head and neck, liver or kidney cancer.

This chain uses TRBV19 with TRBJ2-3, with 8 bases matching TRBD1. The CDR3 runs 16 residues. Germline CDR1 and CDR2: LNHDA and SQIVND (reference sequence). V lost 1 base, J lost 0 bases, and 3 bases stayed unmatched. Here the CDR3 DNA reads TGTGCCAGTAGTATAGGGACAGGGTTCAGCACAGATACGCAGTATTTT. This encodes CASSIGTGFSTDTQYF. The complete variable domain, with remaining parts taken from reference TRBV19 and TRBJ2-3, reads DGGITQSPKYLFRKEGQNVTLSCEQNLNHDAMYWYRQDPGQGLRLIYYSQIVNDFQKGDIAEGYSVSREKKESFPLTVTSAQKNPTAFYLCASSIGTGFSTDTQYFGPGTRLTVL.

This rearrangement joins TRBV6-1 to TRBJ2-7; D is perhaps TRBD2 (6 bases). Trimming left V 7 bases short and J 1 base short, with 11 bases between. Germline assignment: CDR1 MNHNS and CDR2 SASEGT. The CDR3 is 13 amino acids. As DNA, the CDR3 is TGTGCCAGCACCTGGGGGGAATCCTACGAGCAGTACTTC. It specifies CASTWGESYEQYF.

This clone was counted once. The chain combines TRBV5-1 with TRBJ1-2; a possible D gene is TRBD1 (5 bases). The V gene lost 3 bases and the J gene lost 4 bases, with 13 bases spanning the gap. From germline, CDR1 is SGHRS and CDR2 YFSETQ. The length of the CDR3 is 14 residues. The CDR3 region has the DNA TGCGCCAGCAGCTCCCAGGGAATTTCCTATGGCTACACCTTC. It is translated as CASSSQGISYGYTF.

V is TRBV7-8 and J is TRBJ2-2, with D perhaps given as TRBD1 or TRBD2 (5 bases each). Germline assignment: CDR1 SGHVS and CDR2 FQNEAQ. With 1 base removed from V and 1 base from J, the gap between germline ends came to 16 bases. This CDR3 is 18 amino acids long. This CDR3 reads CASSLGIVWGRNTGELFF. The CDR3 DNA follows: TGTGCCAGCAGCTTAGGGATCGTTTGGGGGAGGAACACCGGGGAGCTGTTTTTT.

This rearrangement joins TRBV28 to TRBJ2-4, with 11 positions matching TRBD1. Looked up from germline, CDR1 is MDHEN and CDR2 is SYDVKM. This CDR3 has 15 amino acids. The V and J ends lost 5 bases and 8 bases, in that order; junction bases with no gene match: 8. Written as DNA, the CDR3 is TGTGCCAGCAGTCCCTTTAGGGACAGGGGGGACATTCAGTACTTC. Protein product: CASSPFRDRGDIQYF. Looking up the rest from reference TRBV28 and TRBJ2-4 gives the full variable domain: DVKVTQSSRYLVKRTGEKVFLECVQDMDHENMFWYRQDPGLGLRLIYFSYDVKMKEKGDIPEGYSVSREKKERFSLILESASTNQTSMYLCASSPFRDRGDIQYFGAGTRLSVL.

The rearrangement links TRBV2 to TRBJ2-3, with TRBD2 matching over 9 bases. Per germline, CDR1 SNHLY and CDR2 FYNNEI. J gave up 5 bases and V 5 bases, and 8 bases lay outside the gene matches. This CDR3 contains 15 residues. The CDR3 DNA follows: TGTGCCAGCAGTCCTTATAGCGGGAGTGTAGATACGCAGTATTTT. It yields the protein CASSPYSGSVDTQYF.

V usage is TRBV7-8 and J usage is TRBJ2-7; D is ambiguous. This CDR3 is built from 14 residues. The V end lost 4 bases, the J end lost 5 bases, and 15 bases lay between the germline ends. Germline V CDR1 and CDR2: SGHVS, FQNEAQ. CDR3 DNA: TGTGCCAGCAGCTCATATTACGGCGGTGACGAGCAGTACTTC. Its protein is CASSSYYGGDEQYF. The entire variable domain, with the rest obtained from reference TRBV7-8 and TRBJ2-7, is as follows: GAGVSQSPRYKVAKRGQDVALRCDPISGHVSLFWYQQALGQGPEFLTYFQNEAQLDKSGLPSDRFFAERPEGSVSTLKIQRTQQEDSAVYLCASSSYYGGDEQYFGPGTRLTVT.

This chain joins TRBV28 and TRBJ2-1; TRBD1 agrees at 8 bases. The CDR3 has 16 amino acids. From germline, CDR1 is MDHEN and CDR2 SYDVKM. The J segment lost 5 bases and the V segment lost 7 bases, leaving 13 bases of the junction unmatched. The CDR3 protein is CASTFLPGQENNEQFF. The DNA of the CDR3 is TGTGCCAGCACCTTTCTCCCGGGACAGGAGAACAATGAGCAGTTCTTC.